This T cell receptor (beta chain) is drawn from a study of OX40 agonist ivuxolimab in advanced cancers. About the research overall: Therapy given before enrollment (anti-PD-1, anti-PD-L1 or anti-CTLA-4) was allowed, and roughly 41% had some. The study's findings and limits: Mean expanded clone counts were higher in CD8+ than CD4+ T cells. Among the nonresponders, some also had low normalized T-cell clonal expansion.

To note about this clone: The target antigen is unknown.

Repertoires were generated with immunoSEQ multiplex PCR, while TCRdb's copy carries only in-frame clones and drops some. The data contain roughly 50,000 clones, 77% of them singletons. The CDR3 is 15 residues long. From germline, CDR1 is SGHDT and CDR2 YYEEEE. Trimming took 0 bases from V and 2 from J; bases not matched to a gene: 1. Autoimmune disease history or systemic immunosuppression meant exclusion. The gene calls are TRBV5-6 and TRBJ1-3; 8 bases map to TRBD1. The sequence was collected from an adult with an advanced solid tumor such as melanoma, head and neck, liver or kidney cancer. The sequences come from CD4+ or CD8+ T cells sorted from blood, collected in a trial of the OX40 agonist ivuxolimab. The CDR3 protein is CASSLEQGAGNTIYF. For the CDR3, the DNA is TGTGCCAGCAGCTTGGAACAGGGGGCTGGAAACACCATATATTTT.